These T cell receptor beta chains were read from a single sample in a study of blood T cell repertoires in COVID-19. Profiled with immunoSEQ multiplex PCR; TCRdb holds only in-frame clones, not every one. The table has 180,000 or so clones, approximately 80% seen once; the top ten hold approximately 10%. Sequencing was performed on PBMCs or T cells enriched from blood (not recorded which). The source is a man in his forties or fifties who had recovered from COVID-19. Each CDR3 is given without its conserved first and last residue. Each record gives: J gene, V gene, clone size, CDR3 protein. For some rows the clone size is stated as once, few or many, or as a class when expanded; others skip it.

>TRBJ1-1|TRBV19|NA
ASNTDFNTEAF
>TRBJ1-1|TRBV19|NA
ASSSPGPEAF
>TRBJ2-1|TRBV9|once
ASSVNSGGDEQF
>TRBJ1-2|TRBV24-1|NA
ATSDSPGGYT
>TRBJ1-5|TRBV2|NA
ASSRDRVEQPQH
>TRBJ2-7|TRBV7-3|few
ASSDQPGSSYEQY
>TRBJ2-1|TRBV5-1|NA
ASSLGDRRTYNEQF
>TRBJ2-2|TRBV5-1|NA
ASSLGQGTGELF
>TRBJ1-5|TRBV18|NA
ASSPADHSNSNQPQH
>TRBJ1-3|TRBV18|NA
ASSPPLTSGNTIY
>TRBJ2-2|TRBV6-6|NA
ASTNSRDRGTGELF
>TRBJ1-2|TRBV5-5|once
ASSFTGGVYGYT
>TRBJ1-5|TRBV19|NA
ASSIDRGYQPQH
>TRBJ2-2|TRBV5-6|NA
ASSSRLAVNTGELF
>TRBJ2-7|TRBV2|NA
ASTLGTPGVEQY
>TRBJ2-7|TRBV7-2|few
ASSLAKQDEQY
>TRBJ2-7|TRBV28|NA
ASSLFGAGPYEQY
>TRBJ2-7|TRBV3-1/TRBV3-2|NA
ASSLRGLAGVEQY
>TRBJ1-3|TRBV28|NA
ASSTRGGSGNTIY
>TRBJ2-3|TRBV5-5|NA
ASLRQGADTQY
>TRBJ1-2|TRBV6-5|NA
ASRIGGAFNYGYT
>TRBJ2-5|TRBV5-1|NA
ASSLTGAKETQY
>TRBJ2-6|TRBV14|once
ASSRIVSSGANVLT
>TRBJ2-7|TRBV7-8|once
ASSLGADEQY
>TRBJ2-7|TRBV28|NA
ASSYPGLAGGGYEQY
>TRBJ1-5|TRBV19|NA
ASSIQAAGGQPQH
>TRBJ2-2|TRBV5-4|NA
ASSLSSGSSGTGELF
>TRBJ2-4|TRBV3-1/TRBV3-2|NA
ASSQDPKNIQY
>TRBJ2-5|TRBV27|NA
ASSNRQGWQETQY
>TRBJ2-3|TRBV5-5|NA
ASSLFSGILDTQY
>TRBJ2-7|TRBV21-1|NA
ASSKAGDRGCYEQY
>TRBJ2-7|TRBV21-1|NA
ASSKNTYEQY
>TRBJ2-1|TRBV6-5|NA
ASSGRPNNEQF
>TRBJ1-1|TRBV2|NA
ASSPGGPNTEAF